This T cell receptor (beta chain) was retrieved from a study of blood T cells in healthy people across ages. The draw of peripheral blood yielded ten milliliters from each donor. Study-wide findings and caveats: Whereas aged donors had fewer naive CD4+ cells, long-lived donors had more of them and higher diversity.

This clonotype showed up just a few times. What it binds is unknown. Through a sample-barcoded 5' primer and a J-beta primer mix, a second PCR was run for roughly 7 to 11 cycles. TCRdb reprocessed the 5' RACE reads via MiXCR and lists one record per CDR3 protein. The table includes 980,000 or so distinct CDR3 sequences, approximately 49% detected once. The germline CDR1 and CDR2 sequences are MGHRA and YSYEKL. The CDR3 consists of 17 residues. Between the trimmed V and J ends, which lost 4 bases and 2 bases, there was a span of 20 bases. The source material was blood. This TCR was recovered from a man in his thirties or forties in good health. V usage is TRBV4-1 and J usage is TRBJ1-1; D gene ambiguous. The CDR3, as DNA: TGCGCCAGCAGCCCTATGCCCCGGGTGAGAACTAACACTGAAGCTTTCTTT. It encodes CASSPMPRVRTNTEAFF.